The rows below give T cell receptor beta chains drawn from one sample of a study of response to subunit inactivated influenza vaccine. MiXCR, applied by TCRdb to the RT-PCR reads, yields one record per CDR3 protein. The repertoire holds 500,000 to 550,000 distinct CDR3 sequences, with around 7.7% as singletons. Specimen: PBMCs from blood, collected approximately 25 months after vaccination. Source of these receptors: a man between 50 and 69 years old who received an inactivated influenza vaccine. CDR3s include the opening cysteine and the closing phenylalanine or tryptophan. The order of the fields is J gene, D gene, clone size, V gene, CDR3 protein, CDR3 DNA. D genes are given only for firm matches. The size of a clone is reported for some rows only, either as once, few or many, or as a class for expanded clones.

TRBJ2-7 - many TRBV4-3 CASSPSLEGEQYF TGCGCCAGCAGCCCCAGTCTTGAGGGCGAGCAGTACTTC
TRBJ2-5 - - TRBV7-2 CASSLRWWGMRETQYF TGTGCCAGCAGCCTAAGGTGGTGGGGGATGCGAGAGACCCAGTACTTC
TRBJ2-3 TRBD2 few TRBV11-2 CASSIRLAGEYTDTQYF TGTGCCAGCAGCATACGACTAGCGGGAGAGTACACAGATACGCAGTATTTT
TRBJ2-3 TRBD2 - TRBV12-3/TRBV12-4 CASSFLSGGTDTQYF TGTGCCAGCAGTTTTCTCAGCGGGGGGACAGATACGCAGTATTTT
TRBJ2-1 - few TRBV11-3 CGLWSHNEQFF TGTGGCTTATGGTCCCACAATGAGCAGTTCTTC
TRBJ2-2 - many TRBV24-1 CATSDGTPKGTGELFF TGTGCCACCAGTGACGGGACACCAAAGGGCACCGGGGAGCTGTTTTTT
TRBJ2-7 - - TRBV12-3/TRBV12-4 CASSFGGARDEQYF TGTGCCAGCAGTTTTGGGGGGGCTCGGGACGAGCAGTACTTC
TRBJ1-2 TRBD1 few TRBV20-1 CSARDGTGGDYGYTF TGCAGTGCTAGAGACGGGACAGGGGGCGACTATGGCTACACCTTC
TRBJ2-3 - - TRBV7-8 CASSLLRGREGRNTQYF TGTGCCAGCAGCTTACTCAGGGGGCGGGAGGGCCGTAATACGCAGTATTTT
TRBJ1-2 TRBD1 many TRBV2 CASSRDRANYGYTF TGTGCCAGCAGCCGGGACAGGGCTAACTATGGCTACACCTTC
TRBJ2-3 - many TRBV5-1 CASSRDVGTDTQYF TGCGCCAGCAGCCGGGATGTAGGTACAGATACGCAGTATTTT
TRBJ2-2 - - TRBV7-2 CASSQGGTANTGELFF TGTGCCAGCAGCCAAGGTGGGACGGCGAACACCGGGGAGCTGTTTTTT
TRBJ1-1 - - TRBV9 CASSPEVNSEAFF TGTGCCAGCAGCCCAGAGGTCAACTCTGAAGCTTTCTTT
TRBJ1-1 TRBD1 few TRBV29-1 CSVQQGYTEAFF TGCAGCGTACAACAGGGGTACACTGAAGCTTTCTTT
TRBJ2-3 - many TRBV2 CASRGDLDTQYF TGTGCCAGCAGAGGGGACTTGGATACGCAGTATTTT
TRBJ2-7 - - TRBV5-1 CASSGGTLSYEQYF TGCGCCAGCAGCGGAGGGACACTTTCCTACGAGCAGTACTTC
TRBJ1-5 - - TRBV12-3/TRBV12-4 CASSTLMTAGNQPQHF TGTGCCAGCAGCACCCTCATGACAGCGGGCAATCAGCCCCAGCATTTT
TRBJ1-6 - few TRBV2 CASKRSSGDGTPLHF TGTGCCAGCAAACGGTCGTCGGGTGATGGGACACCCCTCCACTTT
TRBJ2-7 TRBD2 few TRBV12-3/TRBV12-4 CASRRTSGSSEQYF TGTGCCAGCAGGCGGACTAGCGGGAGTTCTGAGCAGTACTTC
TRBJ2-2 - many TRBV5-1 CASTVSNTGELFF TGCGCCAGCACAGTTTCGAACACCGGGGAGCTGTTTTTT
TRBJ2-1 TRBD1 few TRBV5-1 CASRPGTGIDEQFF TGCGCCAGCAGACCCGGGACAGGGATCGATGAGCAGTTCTTC
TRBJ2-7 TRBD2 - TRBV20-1 CSADPGLADYEQYF TGCAGTGCGGATCCGGGACTAGCGGACTACGAGCAGTACTTC
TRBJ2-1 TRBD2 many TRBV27 CASSPGRASGISYNEQFF TGTGCCAGCAGCCCAGGTAGGGCTAGCGGGATCTCCTACAATGAGCAGTTCTTC
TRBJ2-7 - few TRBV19 CASSIDDSTYEQYF TGTGCCAGTAGTATAGATGACAGCACCTACGAGCAGTACTTC
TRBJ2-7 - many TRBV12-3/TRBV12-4 CASKRGESSYEQYF TGTGCCAGCAAAAGGGGGGAGAGCTCCTACGAGCAGTACTTC
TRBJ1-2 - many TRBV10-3 CAIRRENYGYTF TGTGCCATCAGGAGGGAAAACTATGGCTACACCTTC
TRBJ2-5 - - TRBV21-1 CASSKSTQTGTRKQETQYF TGTGCCAGCAGCAAATCCACACAGACCGGGACCCGAAAACAAGAGACCCAGTACTTC